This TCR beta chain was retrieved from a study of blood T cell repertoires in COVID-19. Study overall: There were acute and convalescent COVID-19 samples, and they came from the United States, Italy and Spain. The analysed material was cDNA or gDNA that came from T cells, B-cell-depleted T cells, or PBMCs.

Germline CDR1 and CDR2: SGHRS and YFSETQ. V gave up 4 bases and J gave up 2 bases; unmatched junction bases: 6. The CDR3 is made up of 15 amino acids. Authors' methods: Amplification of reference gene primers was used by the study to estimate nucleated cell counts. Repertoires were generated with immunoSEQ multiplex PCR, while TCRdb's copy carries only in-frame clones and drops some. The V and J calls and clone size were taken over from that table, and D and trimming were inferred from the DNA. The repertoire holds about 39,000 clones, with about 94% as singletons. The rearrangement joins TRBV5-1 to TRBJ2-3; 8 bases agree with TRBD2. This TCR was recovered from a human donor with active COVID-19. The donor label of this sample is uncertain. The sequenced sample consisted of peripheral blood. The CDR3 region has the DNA TGCGCCAGCAGCCCTCTGCGGGGGGCCACAGATACGCAGTATTTT. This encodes CASSPLRGATDTQYF.